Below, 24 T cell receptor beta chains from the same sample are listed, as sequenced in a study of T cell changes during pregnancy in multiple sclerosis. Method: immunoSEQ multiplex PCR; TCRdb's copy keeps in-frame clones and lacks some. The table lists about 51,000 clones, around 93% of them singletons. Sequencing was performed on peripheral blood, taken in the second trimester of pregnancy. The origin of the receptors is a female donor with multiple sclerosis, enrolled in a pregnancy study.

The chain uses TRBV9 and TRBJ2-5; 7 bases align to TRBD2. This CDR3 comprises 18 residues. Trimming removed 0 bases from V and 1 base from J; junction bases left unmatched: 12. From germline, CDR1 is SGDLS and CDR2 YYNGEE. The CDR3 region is CASSVAGGEGRSQETQYF. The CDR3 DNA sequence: TGTGCCAGCAGCGTAGCGGGGGGAGAGGGGCGAAGCCAAGAGACCCAGTACTTC.

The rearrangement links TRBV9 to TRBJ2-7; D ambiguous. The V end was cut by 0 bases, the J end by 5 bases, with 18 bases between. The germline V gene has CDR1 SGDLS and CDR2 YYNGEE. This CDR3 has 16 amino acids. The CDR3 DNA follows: TGTGCCAGCAGCGTAGGGTCGGCACGCGGTAACGACGAGCAGTACTTC. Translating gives CASSVGSARGNDEQYF.

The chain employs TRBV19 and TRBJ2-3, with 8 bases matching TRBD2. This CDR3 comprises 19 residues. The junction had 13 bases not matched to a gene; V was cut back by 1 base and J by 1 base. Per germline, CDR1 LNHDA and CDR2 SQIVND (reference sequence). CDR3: CASSIARGLGGGGTDTQYF. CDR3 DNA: TGTGCCAGTAGTATAGCCAGGGGACTAGGGGGAGGGGGCACAGATACGCAGTATTTT.

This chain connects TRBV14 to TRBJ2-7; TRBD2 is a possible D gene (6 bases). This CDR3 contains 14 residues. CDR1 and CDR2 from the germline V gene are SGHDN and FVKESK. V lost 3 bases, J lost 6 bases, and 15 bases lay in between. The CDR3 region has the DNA TGTGCCAGCAGCCACATCACACCGGGGGTCGAGCAGTACTTC. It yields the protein CASSHITPGVEQYF.

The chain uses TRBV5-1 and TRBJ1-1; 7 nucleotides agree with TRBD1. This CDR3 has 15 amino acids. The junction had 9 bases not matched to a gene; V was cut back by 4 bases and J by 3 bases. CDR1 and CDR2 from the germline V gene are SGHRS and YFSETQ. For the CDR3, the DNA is TGCGCCAGCAGCGGGGGGACAGTTTGGGACACTGAAGCTTTCTTT. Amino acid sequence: CASSGGTVWDTEAFF.

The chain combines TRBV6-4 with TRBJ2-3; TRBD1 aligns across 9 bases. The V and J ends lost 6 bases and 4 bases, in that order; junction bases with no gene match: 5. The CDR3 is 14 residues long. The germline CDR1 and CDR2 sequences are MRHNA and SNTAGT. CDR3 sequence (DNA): TGTGCCAGCAGCCTGGGACAGGGTGCAGATACGCAGTATTTT. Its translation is CASSLGQGADTQYF.

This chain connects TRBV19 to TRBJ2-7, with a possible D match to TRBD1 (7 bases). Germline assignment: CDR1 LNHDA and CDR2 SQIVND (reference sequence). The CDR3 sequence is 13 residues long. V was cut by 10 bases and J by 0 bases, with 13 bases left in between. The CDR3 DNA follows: TGTGCCACCCAGGGGGGACACTCCTACGAGCAGTACTTC. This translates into CATQGGHSYEQYF.

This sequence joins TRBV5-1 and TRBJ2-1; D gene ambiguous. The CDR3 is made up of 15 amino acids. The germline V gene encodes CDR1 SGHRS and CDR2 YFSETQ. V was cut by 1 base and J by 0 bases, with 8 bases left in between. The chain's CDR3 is CASSLSGSSYNEQFF. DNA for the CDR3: TGCGCCAGCAGCTTGTCGGGTAGCTCCTACAATGAGCAGTTCTTC.

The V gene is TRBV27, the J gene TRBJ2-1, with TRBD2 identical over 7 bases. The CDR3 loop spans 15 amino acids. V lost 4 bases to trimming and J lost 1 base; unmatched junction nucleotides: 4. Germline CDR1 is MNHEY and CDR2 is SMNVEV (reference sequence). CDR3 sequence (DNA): TGTGCCAGCAGTTCTCCGGGACTATCCTACAATGAGCAGTTCTTC. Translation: CASSSPGLSYNEQFF.

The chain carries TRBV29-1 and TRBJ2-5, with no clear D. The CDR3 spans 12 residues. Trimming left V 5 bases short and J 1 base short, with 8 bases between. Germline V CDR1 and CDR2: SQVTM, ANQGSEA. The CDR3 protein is CSVLTVQETQYF. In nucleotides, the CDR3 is TGCAGCGTTTTAACTGTCCAAGAGACCCAGTACTTC.

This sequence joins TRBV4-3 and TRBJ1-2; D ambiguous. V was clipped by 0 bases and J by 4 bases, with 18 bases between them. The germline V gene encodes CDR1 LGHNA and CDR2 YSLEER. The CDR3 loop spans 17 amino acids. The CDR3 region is CASSQDLSGKLSYGYTF. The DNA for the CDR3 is TGCGCCAGCAGCCAAGATCTCTCCGGGAAACTTAGCTATGGCTACACCTTC.

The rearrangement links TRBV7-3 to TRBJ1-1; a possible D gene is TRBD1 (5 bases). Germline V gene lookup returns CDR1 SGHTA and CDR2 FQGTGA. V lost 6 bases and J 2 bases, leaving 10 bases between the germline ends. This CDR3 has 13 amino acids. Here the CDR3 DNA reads TGTGCCAGCAGACTGACAGTAAACACTGAAGCTTTCTTT. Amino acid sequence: CASRLTVNTEAFF. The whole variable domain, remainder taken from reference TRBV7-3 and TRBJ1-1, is GAGVSQTPSNKVTEKGKYVELRCDPISGHTALYWYRQSLGQGPEFLIYFQGTGAADDSGLPNDRFFAVRPEGSVSTLKIQRTERGDSAVYLCASRLTVNTEAFFGQGTRLTVV.

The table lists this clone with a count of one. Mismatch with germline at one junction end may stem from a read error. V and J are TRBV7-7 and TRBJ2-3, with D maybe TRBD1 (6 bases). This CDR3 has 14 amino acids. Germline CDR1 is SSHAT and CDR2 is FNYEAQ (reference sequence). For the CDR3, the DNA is TGTGCTAGCAGCCGGACAGCAGGTGCAGATACGCAGTATTTT. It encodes CASSRTAGADTQYF.

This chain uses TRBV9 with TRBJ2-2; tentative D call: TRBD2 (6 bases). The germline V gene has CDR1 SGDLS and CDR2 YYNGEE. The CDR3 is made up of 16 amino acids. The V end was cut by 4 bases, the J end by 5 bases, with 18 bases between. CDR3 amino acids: CASSPDGGRRTGELFF. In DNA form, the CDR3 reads TGTGCCAGCAGCCCCGATGGAGGGCGGCGGACCGGGGAGCTGTTTTTT. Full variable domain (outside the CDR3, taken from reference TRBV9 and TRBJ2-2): DSGVTQTPKHLITATGQRVTLRCSPRSGDLSVYWYQQSLDQGLQFLIQYYNGEERAKGNILERFSAQQFPDLHSELNLSSLELGDSALYFCASSPDGGRRTGELFFGEGSRLTVL.

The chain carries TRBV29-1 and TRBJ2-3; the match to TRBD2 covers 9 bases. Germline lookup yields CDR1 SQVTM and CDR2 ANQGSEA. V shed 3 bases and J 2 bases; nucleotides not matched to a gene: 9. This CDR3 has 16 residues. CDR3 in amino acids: CSVDRGASGTTDTQYF. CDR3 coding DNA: TGCAGCGTTGATCGGGGGGCTAGCGGGACCACAGATACGCAGTATTTT.

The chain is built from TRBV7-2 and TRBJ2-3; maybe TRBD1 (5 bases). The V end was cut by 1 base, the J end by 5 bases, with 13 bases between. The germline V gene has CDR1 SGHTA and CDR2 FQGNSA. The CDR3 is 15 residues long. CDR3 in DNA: TGTGCCAGCAGCTTAGAAGTCAGGGTAGGAGATACGCAGTATTTT. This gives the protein CASSLEVRVGDTQYF.

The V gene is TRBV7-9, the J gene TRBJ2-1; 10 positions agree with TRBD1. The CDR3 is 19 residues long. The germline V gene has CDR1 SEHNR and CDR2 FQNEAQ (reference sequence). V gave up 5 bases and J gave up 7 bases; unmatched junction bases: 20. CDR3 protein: CASSPLKQRGQGSINEQFF. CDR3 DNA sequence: TGTGCCAGCAGCCCCTTAAAACAACGGGGACAGGGGTCGATTAATGAGCAGTTCTTC.

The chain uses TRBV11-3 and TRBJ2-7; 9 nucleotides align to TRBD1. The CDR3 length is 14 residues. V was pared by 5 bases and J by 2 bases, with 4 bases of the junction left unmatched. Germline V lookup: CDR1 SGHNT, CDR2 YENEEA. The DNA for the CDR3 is TGTGCCAGCAGCCCCAGGACAGGGGCCTACGAGCAGTACTTC. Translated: CASSPRTGAYEQYF. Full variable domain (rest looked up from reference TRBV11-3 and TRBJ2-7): EAGVVQSPRYKIIEKKQPVAFWCNPISGHNTLYWYLQNLGQGPELLIRYENEEAVDDSQLPKDRFSAERLKGVDSTLKIQPAELGDSAVYLCASSPRTGAYEQYFGPGTRLTVT.

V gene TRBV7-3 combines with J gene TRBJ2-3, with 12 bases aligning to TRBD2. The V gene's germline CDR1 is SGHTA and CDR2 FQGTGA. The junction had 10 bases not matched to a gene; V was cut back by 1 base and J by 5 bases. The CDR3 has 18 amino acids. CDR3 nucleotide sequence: TGTGCCAGCAGCTTAATCGGGGTGCTAGCGGGAGGGCGAGATACGCAGTATTTT. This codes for CASSLIGVLAGGRDTQYF.

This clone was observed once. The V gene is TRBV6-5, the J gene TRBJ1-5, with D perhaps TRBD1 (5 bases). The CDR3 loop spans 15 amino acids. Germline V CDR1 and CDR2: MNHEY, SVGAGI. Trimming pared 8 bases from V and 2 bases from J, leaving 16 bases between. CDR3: CASSARGVGNQPQHF. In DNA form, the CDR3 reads TGTGCCAGCTCCGCCCGGGGGGTAGGCAATCAGCCCCAGCATTTT.

The CDR3 loop reads CSATTREGEKLFF. The CDR3 DNA reads TGCAGCGCTACGACGAGAGAGGGTGAAAAACTGTTTTTT. The genes are TRBV29-1 and TRBJ1-4; D remains unclear. Germline V gene sequence: CDR1 SQVTM, CDR2 ANQGSEA. Trimming took 7 bases from V and 7 from J, leaving 16 bases between them. The CDR3 is 13 residues long.

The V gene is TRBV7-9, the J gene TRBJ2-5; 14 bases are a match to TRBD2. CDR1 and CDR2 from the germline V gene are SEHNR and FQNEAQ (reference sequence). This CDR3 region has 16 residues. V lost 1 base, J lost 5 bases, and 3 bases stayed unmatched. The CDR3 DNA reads TGTGCCAGCAGCTTAGATGGGACTAGCGGGAGCGAGACCCAGTACTTC. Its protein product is CASSLDGTSGSETQYF.

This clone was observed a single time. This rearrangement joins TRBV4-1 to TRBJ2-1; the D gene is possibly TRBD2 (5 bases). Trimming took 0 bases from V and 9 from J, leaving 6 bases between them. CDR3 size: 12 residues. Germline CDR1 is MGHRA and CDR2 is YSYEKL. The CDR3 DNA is TGCGCCAGCAGCCAAGACGGACTTGAGCAGTTCTTC. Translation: CASSQDGLEQFF.

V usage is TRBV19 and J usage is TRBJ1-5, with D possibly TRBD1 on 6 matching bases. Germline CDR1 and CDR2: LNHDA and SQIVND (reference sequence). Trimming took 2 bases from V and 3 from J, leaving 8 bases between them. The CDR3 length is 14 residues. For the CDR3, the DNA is TGTGCCAGTAGTATAACAGGGAACAATCAGCCCCAGCATTTT. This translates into CASSITGNNQPQHF. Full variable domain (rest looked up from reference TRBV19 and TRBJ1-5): DGGITQSPKYLFRKEGQNVTLSCEQNLNHDAMYWYRQDPGQGLRLIYYSQIVNDFQKGDIAEGYSVSREKKESFPLTVTSAQKNPTAFYLCASSITGNNQPQHFGDGTRLSIL.